The next 10 T cell receptor beta chains were all read from a single sample in a study of PD-1 blockade in classical Hodgkin lymphoma (dated by TCRdb to the early 2020s). The method was the immunoSEQ multiplex PCR assay. The clones in this table, taken by TCRdb from immuneACCESS, are in-frame only. Not every clone is retained; where verified, under half of the shortfall comes from an unresolved V gene, and the cause of the rest is unknown. This sample gives approximately 12,000 clones in total; just under 80% of them show up just once. The ten largest clonotypes hold about 25% of the sample. The time point label of this sample denotes: cycle 1 day 1 (C1D1), immediately before nivolumab initiation. Relapse after autologous stem cell transplantation had occurred in all trial patients, and cohorts A, B and C were distinguished by prior brentuximab vedotin exposure. Sequences were derived from peripheral blood mononuclear cells (PBMCs), sampled at baseline. Receptors originate from a human donor with classical Hodgkin lymphoma.

This chain joins TRBV5-1 and TRBJ1-1; TRBD1 matches at 11 bases. Per germline, CDR1 SGHRS and CDR2 YFSETQ. The junction had 9 bases not matched to a gene; V was cut back by 6 bases and J by 2 bases. This CDR3 comprises 16 residues. The CDR3 here is CASTRTGGFGNTEAFF. The CDR3 DNA follows: TGCGCCAGCACTCGGACAGGGGGCTTTGGTAACACTGAAGCTTTCTTT.

The chain has TRBV7-8 and TRBJ1-3; 7 positions match TRBD1. Germline CDR1 reads SGHVS; CDR2 reads FQNEAQ. The junction had 6 bases not matched to a gene; V was cut back by 3 bases and J by 4 bases. The CDR3 loop spans 15 amino acids. The CDR3: CASSLIPGQGNTIYF. CDR3 coding DNA: TGTGCCAGCAGCTTGATACCGGGACAGGGAAACACCATATATTTT.

This clone was seen once. The chain carries TRBV7-9 and TRBJ2-1; perhaps TRBD1 as D (6 bases). Germline values: CDR1 SEHNR, CDR2 FQNEAQ (reference sequence). This CDR3 region has 16 residues. The V gene lost 1 base and the J gene lost 2 bases, with 12 bases spanning the gap. The CDR3 coding sequence is TGTGCCAGCAGCTTAGAGGGGACATCTACCTACAATGAGCAGTTCTTC. This encodes CASSLEGTSTYNEQFF.

The chain links TRBV4-1 to TRBJ1-4; D gene unclear. Germline V CDR1 and CDR2: MGHRA, YSYEKL. The CDR3 spans 16 residues. Trimming left V 0 bases short and J 4 bases short, with 12 bases between. The CDR3 reads CASSQDENGVNEKLFF. CDR3 DNA: TGCGCCAGCAGCCAAGATGAGAATGGTGTTAATGAAAAACTGTTTTTT.

This rearrangement joins TRBV11-3 to TRBJ2-1, with TRBD2 identical over 10 bases. The CDR3 is 15 residues long. V lost 1 base, J lost 4 bases, and 1 base stayed unmatched. Germline values: CDR1 SGHNT, CDR2 YENEEA. The CDR3 nucleotides read TGTGCCAGCAGCTTAGGAGCGGGAGGGTACAATGAGCAGTTCTTC. Translation gives CASSLGAGGYNEQFF.

The chain uses TRBV19 and TRBJ2-3; D is undetermined. Looked up from germline, CDR1 is LNHDA and CDR2 is SQIVND (reference sequence). V was trimmed by 3 bases and J by 0 bases, leaving 10 bases between them. The CDR3 totals 15 residues. This CDR3 reads CASSIVISSTDTQYF. CDR3 sequence (DNA): TGTGCCAGTAGTATCGTAATATCTAGCACAGATACGCAGTATTTT.

CDR3: CASSLVGVWNSPLHF. Written as DNA, the CDR3 is TGTGCCAGCAGCTTAGTAGGAGTCTGGAATTCACCCCTCCACTTT. The chain employs TRBV11-2 and TRBJ1-6, with D unclear. In germline, CDR1 is SGHAT, CDR2 FQNNGV. The CDR3 consists of 15 residues. V dropped 1 base and J dropped 7 bases, with 11 bases sitting between them.

The rearrangement uses TRBV4-1 and TRBJ1-1, with 9 bases aligning to TRBD1. The CDR3 is 17 residues long. CDR1 is MGHRA and CDR2 is YSYEKL in the germline V gene. Unmatched junction bases numbered 15, after V lost 3 bases and J lost 7 bases. CDR3 coding DNA: TGCGCCAGCAGCCACTCGAACCGCGCCGCGGACAGGGGTGAAGCTTTCTTT. This translates into CASSHSNRAADRGEAFF.

The genes are TRBV5-1 and TRBJ2-3, with D perhaps TRBD2 (5 bases). Germline CDR1 reads SGHRS; CDR2 reads YFSETQ. V dropped 0 bases and J dropped 5 bases, with 10 bases sitting between them. The CDR3 runs to 14 residues. DNA for the CDR3: TGCGCCAGCAGCTTGGGTCTAGAGGGAGATACGCAGTATTTT. Its protein is CASSLGLEGDTQYF.

The chain couples TRBV7-2 to TRBJ2-1; 11 nucleotides align to TRBD2. V gave up 5 bases and J gave up 5 bases; unmatched junction bases: 17. The length of the CDR3 is 19 residues. Germline V gene sequence: CDR1 SGHTA, CDR2 FQGNSA. CDR3 sequence: CASSETGLAAQFVNNEQFF. DNA of the CDR3: TGTGCCAGCAGCGAAACGGGACTAGCGGCTCAATTTGTCAACAATGAGCAGTTCTTC.